A selection of T cell receptor beta chains follows, all from one sample in a study of T cell repertoires in cytomegalovirus infection. For these receptors, no antigen is known. TCRdb re-called the reads with MiXCR, one entry per CDR3 protein. Of some 800,000 distinct CDR3 sequences listed, over 25% were seen once; the top ten hold roughly an eighth. The specimen was cultured CD8+ T cells from PBMCs, collected from culture after CMV antigen stimulation. All receptors come from a human donor in good health (CMV status not recorded). Some clones in this sample may be carry-over from other donors' samples. Each CDR3 is given with its conserved first and last residue. The D gene is left open where the match is weak. Expanded clones get a size class; other rows say once, few or many, or leave the size out.

V gene	J gene	clone size	D gene	CDR3 protein	CDR3 DNA
TRBV15	TRBJ1-5	-	TRBD1	CATSTDRGVLQPQHF	TGTGCCACCAGCACCGACAGGGGAGTCCTTCAGCCCCAGCATTTT
TRBV7-3	TRBJ2-3	-	-	CAELGGGAPDTQYF	TGTGCCGAATTAGGTGGGGGGGCCCCAGATACGCAGTATTTT
TRBV28	TRBJ2-3	-	TRBD2	CASRKTSGEIRDTQYF	TGTGCCAGCAGAAAGACTAGCGGGGAGATTAGGGATACGCAGTATTTT
TRBV7-9	TRBJ2-3	-	-	CASSLGRNTQYF	TGTGCCAGCAGCTTAGGAAGGAATACGCAGTATTTT
TRBV5-6	TRBJ1-2	-	TRBD1	CASRYGTGGANGYTF	TGTGCCAGCAGATACGGGACAGGGGGCGCAAATGGCTACACCTTC
TRBV10-3	TRBJ1-2	few	-	CAISETGFPTEDYGYTF	TGTGCCATCAGTGAGACAGGGTTTCCAACGGAAGACTATGGCTACACCTTC
TRBV10-3	TRBJ1-1	-	-	CAISAHQPGRNMNTEAFF	TGTGCCATCAGCGCACACCAACCCGGACGGAATATGAACACTGAAGCTTTCTTT
TRBV27	TRBJ1-2	many	-	CASAVQAGSGGYTF	TGTGCCTCAGCAGTTCAAGCAGGGTCTGGAGGCTACACCTTC
TRBV5-1	TRBJ2-5	few	TRBD2	CASSTGQWVAGETQYF	TGCGCCAGCAGCACCGGCCAGTGGGTAGCGGGAGAGACCCAGTACTTC
TRBV4-3	TRBJ1-2	few	-	CASSQDLDSSPGGYTF	TGCGCCAGCAGCCAAGATCTGGACAGCTCCCCGGGAGGCTACACCTTC
TRBV2	TRBJ2-4	few	-	CASSELALAKNIQYF	TGTGCCAGCAGTGAATTGGCCCTAGCCAAAAACATTCAGTACTTC
TRBV4-3	TRBJ2-3	-	-	CASSHRMGRTDTQYF	TGCGCCAGCAGCCATAGAATGGGACGCACAGATACGCAGTATTTT
TRBV7-2	TRBJ1-4	many	-	CASSLRASTASNEKLFF	TGTGCCAGCAGCTTAAGGGCCTCGACAGCTTCTAATGAAAAACTGTTTTTT
TRBV6-5	TRBJ1-1	-	-	CASSPWGAEAFF	TGTGCCAGCAGCCCCTGGGGGGCTGAAGCTTTCTTT
TRBV6-1	TRBJ1-1	-	-	CASSDWGGNTEAFF	TGTGCCAGCAGTGATTGGGGGGGAAACACTGAAGCTTTCTTT
TRBV6-6	TRBJ1-4	few	-	CASTAQEATNEKLFF	TGTGCCAGCACCGCTCAGGAAGCAACTAATGAAAAACTGTTTTTT
TRBV7-2	TRBJ2-1	many	-	CASTQLLSWEQFF	-
TRBV7-9	TRBJ2-7	few	TRBD2	CASSERTSGGYEQYF	TGTGCCAGCAGCGAACGGACTAGCGGGGGCTACGAGCAGTACTTC
TRBV25-1	TRBJ2-3	-	-	CASSEFVVDTQYF	TGTGCCAGCAGTGAATTCGTGGTAGATACGCAGTATTTT
TRBV12-3/TRBV12-4	TRBJ2-1	few	-	CASSLQQYNEQFF	TGTGCCAGCAGTTTACAACAGTACAATGAGCAGTTCTTC
TRBV20-1	TRBJ1-1	-	-	CSARKTDTEAFF	TGCAGTGCTAGGAAGACAGACACTGAAGCTTTCTTT
TRBV11-2	TRBJ2-2	-	-	CASSFWVAAANRFANTGELFF	TGTGCCAGCAGCTTTTGGGTGGCGGCAGCAAACAGGTTCGCGAACACCGGGGAGCTGTTTTTT
TRBV3-1	TRBJ1-1	-	TRBD1	CASSQERRGHTEAFF	TGTGCCAGCAGCCAAGAGAGAAGGGGGCACACTGAAGCTTTCTTT
TRBV7-6	TRBJ2-5	-	-	CASSLAGARGGETQYF	TGTGCCAGCAGCTTAGCGGGGGCAAGGGGAGGCGAGACCCAGTACTTC